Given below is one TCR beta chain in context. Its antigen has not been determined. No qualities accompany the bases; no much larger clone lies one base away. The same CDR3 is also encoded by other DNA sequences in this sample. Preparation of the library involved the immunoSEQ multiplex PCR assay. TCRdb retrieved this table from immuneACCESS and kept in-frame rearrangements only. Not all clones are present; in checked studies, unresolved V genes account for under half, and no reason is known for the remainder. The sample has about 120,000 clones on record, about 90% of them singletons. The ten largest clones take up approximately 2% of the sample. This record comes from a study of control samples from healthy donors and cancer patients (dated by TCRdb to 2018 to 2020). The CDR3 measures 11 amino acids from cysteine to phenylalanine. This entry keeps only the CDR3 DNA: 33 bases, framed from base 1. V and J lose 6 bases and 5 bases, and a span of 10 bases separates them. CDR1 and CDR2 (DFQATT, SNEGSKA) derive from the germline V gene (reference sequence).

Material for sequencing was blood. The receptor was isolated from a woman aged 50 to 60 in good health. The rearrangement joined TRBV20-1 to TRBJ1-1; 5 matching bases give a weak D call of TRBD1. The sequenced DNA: TGCAGTGCGGGACGGGTGACTGAAGCTTTCTTT. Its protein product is CSAGRVTEAFF.